This T cell receptor beta chain was captured by sequencing in a study of T-cell reconstitution after alpha-beta-depleted transplantation in children. Study outcomes and limitations: Surviving recipient T cells and thymic progenitors produced the high day-60 TCRbeta diversity seen in some patients. The origin of alpha-beta T cells about two months after transplant was reportedly several hundred expanded graft clones. Newly made T cells mostly supplied T-cell counts and diversity one year after transplant.

This clonotype occurred many times. The antigen remains unidentified. A TCRbeta library incorporating unique molecular identifiers was prepared. TCRdb ran MiXCR on the PCR reads and lists one entry per CDR3 protein. The profile covers about 460,000 distinct CDR3 sequences, with approximately 10% appearing a single time and around 15% taken by the ten largest. The CDR3 runs 12 residues. The V and J ends lost 2 bases and 5 bases respectively, with 8 bases between them. Germline V CDR1 and CDR2: SQVTM, ANQGSEA. The TCR sequence derives from a female patient aged 2 to 10 who had a stem cell transplant for aplastic anemia, so the T cells may come from the graft donor. The chain couples TRBV29-1 to TRBJ2-3; D ambiguous. Sequenced here: PBMCs, mostly from graft donor cells, sampled 180 days after TCRalphabeta/CD19-depleted stem cell transplant. The CDR3: CSVERSKDTQYF. In DNA, the CDR3 is TGCAGCGTTGAAAGGTCAAAAGATACGCAGTATTTT.